The 26 T cell receptor beta chains listed next were all sequenced from one sample in a study of T cells in women clearing cervical HPV infection (dated by TCRdb to 2016 to 2018). Libraries were made using the immunoSEQ multiplex PCR assay. The clones in this table, taken by TCRdb from immuneACCESS, are in-frame only. Not every clone is retained; where verified, under half of the shortfall comes from an unresolved V gene, and the cause of the rest is unknown. This sample's records show 20,000 to 30,000 clones. The ten top clones hold 6.6% of the sample. Sequenced input: blood buffy coat. The receptor source for this set is a woman aged 18 to 69 with a cervical HPV16 infection that either progressed to CIN3+ or cleared (not recorded which).

Note on this clone: The read terminates 3 residues ahead of where the CDR3 ends, so the germline J gene completes it. V is TRBV5-4 and J is TRBJ1-1, with D perhaps matching TRBD1 (6 bases). V lost 4 bases and J lost 7, with 11 bases in between. This CDR3 is built from 12 residues. Germline V gene sequence: CDR1 SGHNT, CDR2 YYREEE (reference sequence). The CDR3 DNA, read in part, is TGTGCCAGCAGCCCGAGGGGGGGTGAA. Translated: CASSPRGGE. The CDR3 in full is CASSPRGGEAFF.

Concerning this clone itself: The sequenced fragment ends 3 residues before the CDR3 boundary, so the rest is inferred from the germline J gene. The rearrangement links TRBV18 to TRBJ1-1; the D is unclear. This CDR3 has 12 amino acids. With 1 base removed from V and 5 bases from J, the gap between germline ends came to 5 bases. The germline gives CDR1 KGHSH, CDR2 LQKENI. CDR3 residues: CASSPQGTEAFF. CDR3 bases read: TGTGCCAGCTCACCACAAGGGACTGAA.

As concerns this clone: Germline and junction disagree at one end, which may indicate a read error. Within the sample, other DNA sequences also encode this same CDR3. CDR3 loop: CASSSDRGSGNTIYF. Partial CDR3 DNA: TGTGCCAGCAGTTCCGACAGGGGCTCTGGAAACACT. The V gene is TRBV2, the J gene TRBJ1-3; 8 positions agree with TRBD1. The sequenced fragment ends 3 residues before the CDR3 boundary, so the rest is inferred from the germline J gene. The length of the CDR3 is 15 residues. The V gene's germline CDR1 is SNHLY and CDR2 FYNNEI.

As concerns this clone: The observed sequence ends 3 residues before the CDR3 terminus, with the missing tail filled in from the germline J gene. V and J are TRBV18 and TRBJ1-2; the D is unclear. Germline lookup yields CDR1 KGHSH and CDR2 LQKENI. The CDR3 extends over 11 amino acids. The part of the CDR3 DNA that was read is TGTGCCAGCTCACCACAAGACATC. It encodes CASSPQDI. The CDR3 as a whole reads CASSPQDIYTF.

As to this clone: The DNA ends 3 residues before the CDR3 does, and the rest of the CDR3 is filled in from the germline J gene. The rearrangement joins TRBV2 to TRBJ1-6; 7 bases are shared with TRBD1. The CDR3 sequence is 13 residues long. V lost 6 bases and J lost 7; bases outside the gene matches: 3. The V gene's germline CDR1 is SNHLY and CDR2 FYNNEI. CDR3 bases read: TGTGCCAGCAGGCAGGGGGAGAATTCACCC. Its protein is CASRQGENSP. The complete CDR3 reads CASRQGENSPLHF. The full variable domain, rest sourced from reference TRBV2 and TRBJ1-6, is EPEVTQTPSHQVTQMGQEVILRCVPISNHLYFYWYRQILGQKVEFLVSFYNNEISEKSEIFDDQFSVERPDGSNFTLKIRSTKLEDSAMYFCASRQGENSPLHFGNGTRLTVT.

On this clone itself: Coverage ceases 3 residues before the CDR3 finishes, and the germline J gene fills in the end. This chain joins TRBV30 and TRBJ1-2; D might be TRBD1 (5 bases). Germline V lookup: CDR1 GTSNPN, CDR2 SVGIG (reference sequence). The CDR3 totals 13 residues. V shed 4 bases and J shed 4 bases, with 13 bases lying between them. CDR3 protein: CAWTIQAAYGYTF. The sequenced CDR3 bases are TGTGCCTGGACGATACAGGCGGCCTATGGC.

Notes on this clone: The read ends 3 residues shy of where the CDR3 ends; the end is completed using the germline J gene. This rearrangement joins TRBV20-1 to TRBJ2-5; 9 bases map to TRBD2. This CDR3 region has 15 residues. Germline assignment: CDR1 DFQATT and CDR2 SNEGSKA (reference sequence). The V gene end was trimmed by 4 bases and the J gene end by 0 bases; junction bases not matched to a gene: 6. The CDR3 loop is CSATTSGADQETQYF. The CDR3 bases that were read are TGCAGTGCTACGACTAGCGGAGCAGACCAAGAGACC.

A word on this clone: The read finishes 3 residues shy of the CDR3 end, and the germline J gene is used to complete it. The chain combines TRBV12-3 or TRBV12-4 with TRBJ2-1; 9 bases agree with TRBD2. J gave up 8 bases and V 3 bases, and 8 bases lay outside the gene matches. The CDR3 is made up of 15 amino acids. The part of the CDR3 DNA that was read is TGTGCCAGCAGTTTCTCCCTAGCGGGAAAAGATGAG. Its protein product is CASSFSLAGKDE. The CDR3 in full is CASSFSLAGKDEQFF.

The sequenced part of the CDR3 DNA is TGTGCCAGCTCACCGGGGCAGCTAAATAGCAATCAGCCC. It yields the protein CASSPGQLNSNQP. The entire CDR3 sequence reads CASSPGQLNSNQPQHF. The chain joins TRBV18 to TRBJ1-5; TRBD1 might be the D (5 bases). The read stops 3 residues short of the end of the CDR3; the missing end is completed from the germline J gene. V was shortened by 3 bases and J by 0 bases, with 12 bases between the two germline ends. CDR3 size: 16 residues. Germline CDR1 is KGHSH and CDR2 is LQKENI.

About this clone: The read terminates 3 residues before the CDR3 end, so the remaining end is supplied by the germline J gene. This chain joins TRBV5-1 and TRBJ1-2, with a tentative D call TRBD1 (5 bases). V was shortened by 0 bases and J by 2 bases, with 17 bases between the two germline ends. The CDR3 runs to 17 residues. Germline V lookup: CDR1 SGHRS, CDR2 YFSETQ. CDR3 DNA (partial): TGCGCCAGCAGCTTGGTAGGTGCGGGGGACGGAAACTATGGC. Its translation is CASSLVGAGDGNYG. The CDR3, in full, reads CASSLVGAGDGNYGYTF. The complete variable domain, with remaining parts taken from reference TRBV5-1 and TRBJ1-2, reads KAGVTQTPRYLIKTRGQQVTLSCSPISGHRSVSWYQQTPGQGLQFLFEYFSETQRNKGNFPGRFSGRQFSNSRSEMNVSTLELGDSALYLCASSLVGAGDGNYGYTFGSGTRLTVV.

Turning to this clone: The read ends 3 residues early relative to the CDR3; the germline J gene fills the gap. The V and J genes are TRBV5-1 and TRBJ2-2, with TRBD1 as a possible D gene (5 bases). Germline CDR1 and CDR2: SGHRS and YFSETQ. CDR3 length: 12 residues. CDR3 DNA (partial): TGCGCCAGCAGCTTATTAGGGGAAAAG. Encoded protein: CASSLLGEK. The whole CDR3 region reads CASSLLGEKLFF.

Comments on this clone: The CDR3 is cut off 3 residues early in the read; its end comes from the germline J gene. The rearrangement links TRBV5-1 to TRBJ2-5, with 11 bases that match TRBD2. Losses at the gene ends were 0 bases for V and 1 base for J; bases not matched to a gene: 5. The CDR3 is 17 residues long. Germline V gives CDR1 SGHRS, CDR2 YFSETQ. The part of the CDR3 DNA that was read is TGCGCCAGCAGCTTGGGGGGACTAGCGGCTCGCCAAGAGACC. Protein sequence: CASSLGGLAARQET. The CDR3 as a whole reads CASSLGGLAARQETQYF.

In regard to this clone: Read coverage stops 3 residues before the CDR3 terminus; the germline J gene supplies the remainder. The chain has TRBV19 and TRBJ2-4; D perhaps matches TRBD2 (5 bases). CDR3 size: 16 residues. Germline V gene data show CDR1 as LNHDA and CDR2 as SQIVND (reference sequence). The DNA read from the CDR3 is TGTGCCAGTAGTATCACGGTGGCAGCTAGCAATCAGCCT. The encoded protein is CASSITVAASNQP. The whole CDR3 sequence is CASSITVAASNQPQYF.

Of note for this clone: Read coverage stops 3 residues before the CDR3 terminus; the germline J gene supplies the remainder. This sequence joins TRBV20-1 and TRBJ2-3; 8 bases agree with TRBD2. Germline V gene lookup returns CDR1 DFQATT and CDR2 SNEGSKA (reference sequence). The CDR3 sequence is 15 residues long. With 3 bases clipped from V and 1 base from J, the junction kept 6 bases outside the gene matches. CDR3 bases read: TGCAGTGCTAGGCTTAGCGGGAAGGGCACAGATACG. Amino acids: CSARLSGKGTDT. The complete CDR3 reads CSARLSGKGTDTQYF.

Comment on this clone: The read terminates 3 residues before the CDR3 end, so the remaining end is supplied by the germline J gene. The chain couples TRBV5-6 to TRBJ1-1, with D uncertain. There are 13 residues in the CDR3. The V and J ends lost 4 bases and 5 bases respectively, with 12 bases between them. Germline CDR1 SGHDT, CDR2 YYEEEE. The CDR3 reads CASSPRVWTEAFF. The sequenced CDR3 bases are TGTGCCAGCAGCCCTCGGGTATGGACTGAA.

In regard to this clone: The CDR3 extends 3 residues past the end of the read, so its final part is completed from the germline J gene. The rearrangement links TRBV20-1 to TRBJ2-1; 10 nucleotides align to TRBD2. This CDR3 contains 13 residues. The germline V gene has CDR1 DFQATT and CDR2 SNEGSKA (reference sequence). The V gene end was trimmed by 5 bases and the J gene end by 4 bases; junction bases not matched to a gene: 2. This CDR3 reads CSAGTSVYNEQFF. The sequenced CDR3 bases are TGCAGTGCTGGGACTAGCGTTTACAATGAG.

Note on this clone: Read data end 3 residues before the CDR3 end; the end is taken from the germline J gene. The rearrangement uses TRBV19 and TRBJ2-3; D possibly corresponds to TRBD2 (5 bases). The V and J ends lost 10 bases and 2 bases respectively, with 16 bases between them. The CDR3 contains 14 residues. Germline loops: CDR1 LNHDA, CDR2 SQIVND (reference sequence). This chain's CDR3 is CATRAGSNTDTQYF. The DNA read from the CDR3 is TGTGCCACCCGGGCGGGCAGCAACACAGATACG.

For this clone: The DNA ends 3 residues before the CDR3 does, and the rest of the CDR3 is filled in from the germline J gene. The V call is TRBV30, the J call TRBJ1-4; TRBD1 matches 7 bases. CDR3 length: 14 residues. Germline lookup yields CDR1 GTSNPN and CDR2 SVGIG (reference sequence). CDR3 bases read: TGTGCCTTATATGAGGGACAGTTTAATTCACCA. It encodes CALYEGQFNSP. The whole CDR3 reads CALYEGQFNSPLFF. The entire variable domain, with the rest obtained from reference TRBV30 and TRBJ1-4, is as follows: SQTIHQWPATLVQPVGSPLSLECTVEGTSNPNLYWYRQAAGRGLQLLFYSVGIGQISSEVPQNLSASRPQDRQFILSSKKLLLSDSGFYLCALYEGQFNSPLFFGSGTQLSVL.

Turning to this clone: One end of the junction fails to match germline, which may point to a read error. The read ends 3 residues before the CDR3 terminus; that terminus is restored from the germline J gene. The chain has TRBV7-7 and TRBJ1-2; 11 bases are a match to TRBD1. Germline V gene lookup returns CDR1 SSHAT and CDR2 FNYEAQ (reference sequence). This CDR3 comprises 15 residues. CDR3 sequence: CASSLGQGAGYDYTF. The DNA read from the CDR3 is TGTGCTAGCAGCTTAGGACAGGGGGCAGGCTACGAC.

As regards this clone: With the read ending 3 residues before the CDR3 end, the germline J gene is used to fill in that end. The chain combines TRBV7-8 with TRBJ2-7; 9 positions agree with TRBD2. This CDR3 region has 14 residues. Germline loops: CDR1 SGHVS, CDR2 FQNEAQ. Losses at the gene ends were 10 bases for V and 4 bases for J; bases not matched to a gene: 11. The CDR3 protein is CATRGASGKYEQYF. The part of the CDR3 DNA that was read is TGTGCCACCAGGGGGGCTAGCGGGAAATACGAG.

With respect to this clone: The read falls 3 residues short of the CDR3 end, and the missing part is taken from the germline J gene. The chain carries TRBV7-9 and TRBJ2-7; the D gene is possibly TRBD2 (6 bases). The V end lost 7 bases, the J end lost 5 bases, and 12 bases lay between the germline ends. CDR1 is SEHNR, CDR2 FQNEAQ, per germline (reference sequence). This CDR3 is built from 12 residues. The CDR3 sequence is CASNLLADEQYF. Partial CDR3 DNA: TGTGCCAGCAACCTACTAGCTGACGAG.

Concerning this clone: The read ends 3 residues early relative to the CDR3; the germline J gene fills the gap. The rearrangement links TRBV16 to TRBJ1-3, with 9 positions matching TRBD1. Germline-derived CDR1 and CDR2 are KGHSY and FQNENV. The V segment lost 2 bases and the J segment 7 bases; nucleotides outside the gene matches: 3. This CDR3 region has 14 residues. The CDR3 is CASSQRGQGNTIYF. The covered CDR3 bases are TGTGCCAGCAGCCAACGAGGACAGGGGAACACC.

Note on this clone: The read ends 3 residues shy of where the CDR3 ends; the end is completed using the germline J gene. The rearrangement joins TRBV20-1 to TRBJ2-3, with D unresolved. Germline loops: CDR1 DFQATT, CDR2 SNEGSKA (reference sequence). The CDR3 runs 13 residues. Partial CDR3 DNA: TGCAGTGCTAGAGATCTGGCTAGTAAGACG. Amino acids: CSARDLASKT. From start to end, the CDR3 is CSARDLASKTQYF.

As for this clone: The read falls 3 residues short of the CDR3 end, and the missing part is taken from the germline J gene. The J gene is TRBJ2-3, the V gene TRBV7-9, with a tentative D call TRBD2 (6 bases). The CDR3 extends over 13 amino acids. CDR1 and CDR2 from the germline V gene are SEHNR and FQNEAQ (reference sequence). This CDR3 is CASSLGGVETQYF. The covered CDR3 bases are TGTGCCAGCAGCTTAGGGGGGGTAGAGACG.

A note on this clone: The read finishes 3 residues shy of the CDR3 end, and the germline J gene is used to complete it. The chain uses TRBV20-1 and TRBJ2-1, with 9 bases that match TRBD2. The CDR3 contains 16 residues. The germline V gene encodes CDR1 DFQATT and CDR2 SNEGSKA (reference sequence). J gave up 6 bases and V 4 bases, and 13 bases lay outside the gene matches. The CDR3: CSAITKWLAGFNEQFF. The CDR3 DNA, read in part, is TGCAGTGCTATTACAAAGTGGCTAGCGGGGTTCAATGAG.

Details on this clone: The read ends 3 residues shy of where the CDR3 ends; the end is completed using the germline J gene. The gene calls are TRBV30 and TRBJ2-2; possibly TRBD1 for D (5 bases). Germline CDR1 GTSNPN, CDR2 SVGIG (reference sequence). CDR3 length: 14 residues. This CDR3 reads CAWSVLQGLSPLFF. The part of the CDR3 DNA that was read is TGTGCCTGGAGTGTATTGCAGGGTCTTTCACCG. Full variable domain (remainder filled in from reference TRBV30 and TRBJ2-2): SQTIHQWPATLVQPVGSPLSLECTVEGTSNPNLYWYRQAAGRGLQLLFYSVGIGQISSEVPQNLSASRPQDRQFILSSKKLLLSDSGFYLCAWSVLQGLSPLFFGEGSRLTVL.